Shown below are 24 T cell receptor beta chains from a single sample sequenced in a study of EBV T-cell therapy then PD-1 blockade in nasopharyngeal carcinoma listed by TCRdb under 2021. These receptors lack a known antigen. The library was obtained by the immunoSEQ multiplex PCR assay. TCRdb carries this immuneACCESS record with in-frame sequences only. Its versions omit some clonotypes, under half of them owing to an unresolved V gene in the studies checked, with the rest unexplained. Counted in this sample were tens of thousands of clones; over 75% of them appeared once. The ten top clones hold around 29% of the sample. What the treatment or condition label conveys for this sample: AdE1-LMPpoly-expanded autologous EBV-specific T-cell therapy followed by anti-PD-1 nivolumab. Sequences were derived from CD8+ T cells from blood, sampled at roughly day 60 from a patient whose treatment included autologous EBV-specific T cells and nivolumab. The receptors shown here come from a man aged 40-55 years with nasopharyngeal carcinoma.

The chain is built from TRBV12-3 or TRBV12-4 and TRBJ1-5; no definite D call. Trimming removed 6 bases from V and 0 bases from J, with 6 bases in between. CDR3 length equals 13 residues. This CDR3 reads CASRQYSNQPQHF. CDR3 sequence (DNA): TGTGCCAGCAGACAGTATAGCAATCAGCCCCAGCATTTT.

CDR3 sequence (DNA): TGTGCCACCAGTGATTCCGGGACATCCGCCACGCAGTATTTT. Its protein is CATSDSGTSATQYF. V is TRBV24-1 and J is TRBJ2-3; the D gene is possibly TRBD1 (6 bases). V was pared by 2 bases and J by 9 bases, with 14 bases between. The CDR3 consists of 14 residues. Germline-derived CDR1 and CDR2 are KGHDR and SFDVKD.

V gene TRBV9 combines with J gene TRBJ1-5; D unresolved. V was pared by 4 bases and J by 4 bases, with 21 bases between. Germline V gene sequence: CDR1 SGDLS, CDR2 YYNGEE. CDR3 length: 17 amino acids. The CDR3 region is CASSPGPGVKRNQPQHF. In DNA form, the CDR3 reads TGTGCCAGCAGCCCCGGGCCCGGGGTCAAGAGAAATCAGCCCCAGCATTTT.

This clone has more than one count but fewer than ten. The gene calls are TRBV2 and TRBJ1-6, with D perhaps TRBD1 (5 bases). CDR3 length: 14 amino acids. The V gene's germline CDR1 is SNHLY and CDR2 FYNNEI. V was clipped by 3 bases and J by 7 bases, with 10 bases between them. In DNA form, the CDR3 reads TGTGCCAGCAGTGACACAGGAGAGAATTCACCCCTCCACTTT. It codes for CASSDTGENSPLHF.

V and J are TRBV7-8 and TRBJ1-2; a possible D gene is TRBD1 (6 bases). Germline V gene sequence: CDR1 SGHVS, CDR2 FQNEAQ. Between the trimmed V and J ends, which lost 3 bases and 7 bases, there was a span of 21 bases. The CDR3 is 16 residues long. The CDR3 sequence: CASSLTRGGQLVGYTF. The DNA of the CDR3 is TGTGCCAGCAGCTTGACCCGAGGGGGGCAGTTAGTTGGCTACACCTTC.

This clone appeared a single time. The chain couples TRBV5-1 to TRBJ2-7; 7 nucleotides align to TRBD1. Germline CDR1 is SGHRS and CDR2 is YFSETQ. The CDR3 loop spans 16 amino acids. After removal of 0 bases from V and 2 bases from J, the junction contained 8 bases not matched to a gene. CDR3 coding DNA: TGCGCCAGCAGCTTGGATACAGGGGCCACTACCTACGAGCAGTACTTC. Its protein product is CASSLDTGATTYEQYF.

The genes are TRBV9 and TRBJ1-1, with D tentatively TRBD1 (6 bases). V was clipped by 3 bases and J by 6 bases, with 15 bases between them. The CDR3 has 14 amino acids. From germline, CDR1 is SGDLS and CDR2 YYNGEE. DNA of the CDR3: TGTGCCAGCAGCGACCGACAGGCAACCTCTGAAGCTTTCTTT. As protein: CASSDRQATSEAFF.

The V gene is TRBV6-4, the J gene TRBJ1-1; possibly TRBD1 for D (6 bases). CDR3 length: 14 residues. Germline V CDR1 and CDR2: MRHNA, SNTAGT. Trimming stripped 0 bases from V and 1 base from J, with 6 bases between. DNA for the CDR3: TGTGCCAGCAGTGACTCGGGACAGAACACTGAAGCTTTCTTT. This translates into CASSDSGQNTEAFF.

This rearrangement joins TRBV4-3 to TRBJ2-7, with 10 bases that match TRBD1. This CDR3 contains 15 residues. Per the germline V gene, CDR1 is LGHNA and CDR2 is YSLEER. J gave up 7 bases and V 1 base, and 7 bases lay outside the gene matches. This CDR3 reads CASSQVDRGLGEQYF. DNA of the CDR3: TGCGCCAGCAGCCAAGTAGACAGGGGGCTTGGAGAGCAGTACTTC.

This chain joins TRBV5-1 and TRBJ2-1; TRBD2 matches 8 bases. V gave up 4 bases and J gave up 5 bases; unmatched junction bases: 20. Germline V lookup: CDR1 SGHRS, CDR2 YFSETQ. CDR3 length equals 19 residues. The CDR3 region has the DNA TGCGCCAGCAGCCACCCCACACCCGGAGCAGGACTAGCCAACAATGAGCAGTTCTTC. Translating gives CASSHPTPGAGLANNEQFF.

DNA for the CDR3: TGTGCCAGCATGGACAGGTCGGGCACTGAAGCTTTCTTT. This encodes CASMDRSGTEAFF. The rearrangement links TRBV25-1 to TRBJ1-1; 7 positions agree with TRBD1. CDR1 and CDR2 from the germline V gene are MGHDK and SYGVNS. CDR3 length: 13 amino acids. The trim removed 7 bases at V and 4 bases at J, leaving 6 bases unmatched. Full variable domain (rest looked up from reference TRBV25-1 and TRBJ1-1): EADIYQTPRYLVIGTGKKITLECSQTMGHDKMYWYQQDPGMELHLIHYSYGVNSTEKGDLSSESTVSRIRTEHFPLTLESARPSHTSQYLCASMDRSGTEAFFGQGTRLTVV.

The V call is TRBV5-1, the J call TRBJ2-2; D remains ambiguous. The CDR3 length is 16 residues. Trimming took 0 bases from V and 6 from J, leaving 15 bases between them. Germline CDR1 and CDR2: SGHRS and YFSETQ. The CDR3 coding sequence is TGCGCCAGCAGCTTGGTGGCCAGTACGACGGCCGGGGAGCTGTTTTTT. The encoded protein is CASSLVASTTAGELFF. The variable domain in full, completed from reference TRBV5-1 and TRBJ2-2, reads KAGVTQTPRYLIKTRGQQVTLSCSPISGHRSVSWYQQTPGQGLQFLFEYFSETQRNKGNFPGRFSGRQFSNSRSEMNVSTLELGDSALYLCASSLVASTTAGELFFGEGSRLTVL.

The chain is built from TRBV9 and TRBJ1-1; TRBD1 matches 10 bases. CDR3 length: 12 amino acids. V trimming: 2 bases; J trimming: 11 bases; junction bases outside the gene matches: 3. Germline loops: CDR1 SGDLS, CDR2 YYNGEE. The CDR3 region is CASSVTGGEAFF. In DNA form, the CDR3 reads TGTGCCAGCAGCGTGACAGGGGGCGAGGCTTTCTTT.

The chain joins TRBV7-9 to TRBJ2-1; D may be TRBD2 (5 bases). Germline V gene sequence: CDR1 SEHNR, CDR2 FQNEAQ (reference sequence). Trimming pared 1 base from V and 3 bases from J, leaving 7 bases between. The CDR3 loop spans 14 amino acids. The CDR3, as DNA: TGTGCCAGCAGCTTAGGTCGGGGCTACAATGAGCAGTTCTTC. Residues: CASSLGRGYNEQFF.

V is TRBV7-3 and J is TRBJ1-1; D gene unclear. CDR1 is SGHTA, CDR2 FQGTGA, per germline. This CDR3 comprises 13 residues. Trimming left V 2 bases short and J 4 bases short, with 8 bases between. The CDR3 sequence: CASSLGERTEAFF. CDR3 DNA sequence: TGTGCCAGCAGCTTAGGGGAACGCACTGAAGCTTTCTTT.

The V call is TRBV7-2, the J call TRBJ2-3; 10 bases are shared with TRBD2. Germline V gives CDR1 SGHTA, CDR2 FQGNSA. CDR3 length equals 17 residues. V trimming: 6 bases; J trimming: 3 bases; junction bases outside the gene matches: 12. Here the CDR3 reads CASSLEGLAGVTDTQYF. In DNA, the CDR3 is TGTGCCAGCAGTTTGGAGGGGCTAGCGGGGGTAACAGATACGCAGTATTTT. Combining the CDR3 with reference TRBV7-2 and TRBJ2-3 gives the whole variable domain GAGVSQSPSNKVTEKGKDVELRCDPISGHTALYWYRQSLGQGLEFLIYFQGNSAPDKSGLPSDRFSAERTGGSVSTLTIQRTQQEDSAVYLCASSLEGLAGVTDTQYFGPGTRLTVL.

V and J are TRBV5-8 and TRBJ2-5, with TRBD2 matching over 10 bases. The V gene's germline CDR1 is SGHTS and CDR2 YDEGEE. V shed 0 bases and J 0 bases; nucleotides not matched to a gene: 5. The CDR3 consists of 17 residues. In nucleotides, the CDR3 is TGTGCCAGCAGCTTGGGTCTAGCGGGGGTGTACCAAGAGACCCAGTACTTC. It translates to CASSLGLAGVYQETQYF.

J is TRBJ2-3 and V is TRBV4-3; D is unresolved. CDR1 and CDR2 (germline): LGHNA, YSLEER. The CDR3 sequence is 15 residues long. Trimming removed 0 bases from V and 0 bases from J, with 7 bases in between. The CDR3 loop reads CASSQDGTSTDTQYF. The CDR3 region has the DNA TGCGCCAGCAGCCAAGATGGAACTAGCACAGATACGCAGTATTTT.

The chain couples TRBV7-9 to TRBJ1-4; D ambiguous. The CDR3 has 15 residues. The V gene lost 1 base and the J gene lost 12 bases, with 18 bases spanning the gap. Germline CDR1 and CDR2: SEHNR and FQNEAQ (reference sequence). This chain's CDR3 is CASSLENYQMVQLFF. The CDR3 bases are TGTGCCAGCAGCTTAGAAAACTATCAGATGGTTCAACTGTTTTTT.

The V call is TRBV5-1, the J call TRBJ2-7; 7 nucleotides line up with TRBD2. Trimming took 4 bases from V and 2 from J; bases not matched to a gene: 3. The CDR3 is made up of 13 amino acids. Germline V CDR1 and CDR2: SGHRS, YFSETQ. CDR3 region: CASSPGLAYEQYF. In nucleotides, the CDR3 is TGCGCCAGCAGCCCCGGACTAGCCTACGAGCAGTACTTC.

The V call is TRBV29-1, the J call TRBJ2-3; the D gene could be TRBD1 or TRBD2 (8 bases each). Germline CDR1 SQVTM, CDR2 ANQGSEA. The CDR3 is made up of 13 amino acids. Trimming removed 5 bases at V and 6 bases at J, with 15 bases between. CDR3 DNA: TGCAGCGTTACAGGGGGGACTAGGGATACGCAGTATTTT. It encodes CSVTGGTRDTQYF.

The V call is TRBV28, the J call TRBJ1-5, with D possibly TRBD1 on 6 matching bases. The V and J ends lost 3 bases and 5 bases respectively, with 14 bases between them. Germline lookup yields CDR1 MDHEN and CDR2 SYDVKM. The CDR3 runs 15 residues. The DNA of the CDR3 is TGTGCCAGCAGTTTCCGGACAGCCATACATCAGCCCCAGCATTTT. Residues: CASSFRTAIHQPQHF. Supplemented by reference TRBV28 and TRBJ1-5, the full variable domain reads DVKVTQSSRYLVKRTGEKVFLECVQDMDHENMFWYRQDPGLGLRLIYFSYDVKMKEKGDIPEGYSVSREKKERFSLILESASTNQTSMYLCASSFRTAIHQPQHFGDGTRLSIL.

The chain is built from TRBV6-2 or TRBV6-3 and TRBJ2-1; the match to TRBD1 covers 9 bases. The CDR3 sequence is 15 residues long. J gave up 7 bases and V 6 bases, and 10 bases lay outside the gene matches. The germline CDR1 and CDR2 sequences are MNHEY and SVGEGT. CDR3 sequence: CASSRRQGEGNEQFF. Written as DNA, the CDR3 is TGTGCCAGCAGCCGTAGACAGGGGGAAGGTAATGAGCAGTTCTTC.

V is TRBV7-9 and J is TRBJ2-3; D perhaps matches TRBD1 (5 bases). Trimming cost V 8 bases and J 4 bases, with 10 bases left between them. The V gene's germline CDR1 is SEHNR and CDR2 FQNEAQ (reference sequence). CDR3 length: 12 amino acids. CDR3 in amino acids: CASLGLSDTQYF. CDR3 DNA: TGTGCCAGCTTGGGGCTCTCAGATACGCAGTATTTT. The full variable domain, its missing parts supplied by reference TRBV7-9 and TRBJ2-3, is DTGVSQNPRHKITKRGQNVTFRCDPISEHNRLYWYRQTLGQGPEFLTYFQNEAQLEKSRLLSDRFSAERPKGSFSTLEIQRTEQGDSAMYLCASLGLSDTQYFGPGTRLTVL.